This TCR beta chain came from a study of T cells in Graves' hyperthyroidism and ophthalmopathy. Regarding the study as a whole: In the blood, most expanded thyroid clonotypes above 0.001 appeared as well.

When ophthalmopathy did not progress within 18 months, Graves' hyperthyroidism was considered stable. Amplification of TCR beta CDR3 regions used RNA as the template. When the TCR CDR3 underwent first-round RT-PCR, the HTBI primer set was used. TCRdb recomputed calls from the multiplex PCR reads with MiXCR, one row per CDR3 protein. This sample has 500,000 to 650,000 distinct CDR3 sequences, with 11% to 15% found just once. V shed 3 bases, J shed 2 bases, and the junction held 9 bases outside the gene matches. The CDR3 is made up of 16 amino acids. Germline CDR1 is GTSNPN and CDR2 is SVGIG (reference sequence). This clonotype has ten or more counts. The antigen remains unidentified.

The sample consisted of blood. The sequence was obtained from a woman aged 40-49 years with Graves' hyperthyroidism. V and J are TRBV30 and TRBJ2-7; 11 bases agree with TRBD1. CDR3 loop: CAWRRKGTGGAYEQYF. In DNA form, the CDR3 reads TGTGCCTGGAGGAGAAAAGGGACAGGGGGGGCCTACGAGCAGTACTTC. The whole variable domain, filled in from reference TRBV30 and TRBJ2-7, reads SQTIHQWPATLVQPVGSPLSLECTVEGTSNPNLYWYRQAAGRGLQLLFYSVGIGQISSEVPQNLSASRPQDRQFILSSKKLLLSDSGFYLCAWRRKGTGGAYEQYFGPGTRLTVT.